These T cell receptor beta chains were read from a single sample in a study of blood T cell repertoires in COVID-19. Sequenced by immunoSEQ multiplex PCR; TCRdb stores in-frame clones only, minus some. The repertoire holds 150,000 to 200,000 clones, with 70% to 80% as singletons. The sequencing input was peripheral blood. Receptors were obtained from a man between 60 and 70 years old with acute or convalescent COVID-19. Each CDR3 is given with its conserved first and last residue. A D gene is named only where the DNA matches it firmly. Expanded clones get a size class; other rows say once, few or many, or leave the size out.

d_gene	v_gene	j_gene	abundance	len	CDR3aa	CDR3nt
TRBD1	TRBV19	TRBJ1-1	.	15	CASSSGQGAGTEAFF	TGTGCCAGTAGTTCGGGACAGGGGGCTGGCACTGAAGCTTTCTTT
TRBD2	TRBV4-1	TRBJ2-1	.	16	CASSQDGLAGYNEQFF	TGCGCCAGCAGCCAAGACGGACTAGCGGGGTACAATGAGCAGTTCTTC
TRBD2	TRBV5-1	TRBJ2-5	.	14	CASRIAGLQETQYF	TGCGCCAGCAGGATAGCGGGGCTTCAAGAGACCCAGTACTTC
TRBD1	TRBV28	TRBJ2-7	.	11	CASSSPTGVSF	TGTGCCAGCAGTTCGCCGACAGGGGTGAGCTTC
.	TRBV27	TRBJ2-5	.	14	CASSLRGQLGAQYF	TGTGCCAGCAGTTTACGGGGTCAGCTCGGGGCCCAGTACTTC
.	TRBV6-5	TRBJ2-2	once	13	CASGGRDTGELFF	TGTGCCAGCGGGGGCAGGGACACCGGGGAGCTGTTTTTT
TRBD1	TRBV10-3	TRBJ1-1	.	16	CAISGQGGQMNTEAFF	TGTGCCATCAGTGGACAGGGGGGCCAAATGAACACTGAAGCTTTCTTT
TRBD1	TRBV12-5	TRBJ1-5	.	14	CASGPGTGNQPQHF	TGTGCTAGTGGTCCGGGGACAGGTAATCAGCCCCAGCATTTT
.	TRBV7-9	TRBJ1-4	.	12	CASSLPGLELFF	TGTGCCAGCAGTCTTCCAGGACTAGAACTGTTTTTT
.	TRBV4-3	TRBJ1-2	.	14	CASSPSLANYGYTF	TGCGCCAGCAGCCCATCCTTAGCTAACTATGGCTACACCTTC
.	TRBV9	TRBJ1-2	few	15	CASSASLGQIYGYTF	TGTGCCAGCAGCGCCTCCTTAGGACAGATCTATGGCTACACCTTC
TRBD2	TRBV7-2	TRBJ2-3	.	16	CASSLGSGGSTDTQYF	TGTGCCAGCAGCTTAGGAAGCGGGGGGAGCACAGATACGCAGTATTTT
TRBD2	TRBV10-3	TRBJ2-3	.	19	CASRSVSGGVGTSTDTQYF	TGTGCCTCCCGGAGTGTTAGCGGGGGAGTTGGGACAAGCACAGATACGCAGTATTTT
.	TRBV6-5	TRBJ2-1	.	12	CASTRPGGEQFF	TGTGCCAGCACCCGACCCGGGGGTGAGCAGTTCTTC
TRBD1	TRBV29-1	TRBJ2-3	.	13	CSVAWTGTDTQYF	TGCAGCGTTGCCTGGACAGGAACAGATACGCAGTATTTT
.	TRBV14	TRBJ2-1	.	15	CASSQDLERSGEQFF	TGTGCCAGCAGCCAAGATTTAGAGCGCTCGGGTGAGCAGTTCTTC
.	TRBV10-3	TRBJ2-5	.	12	CAINDGKETQYF	TGTGCCATTAACGACGGGAAAGAGACCCAGTACTTC
.	TRBV15	TRBJ2-3	.	13	CATSPIDSYTQYF	TGTGCCACCAGCCCGATCGACAGTTATACGCAGTATTTT
.	TRBV29-1	TRBJ1-1	few	13	CSVEGGIRTEAFF	TGCAGCGTTGAAGGGGGCATCCGTACTGAAGCTTTCTTT
TRBD1	TRBV6-1	TRBJ1-2	.	16	CASSGGQGVLDYGYTF	TGTGCCAGCAGTGGGGGACAGGGGGTTCTTGACTATGGCTACACCTTC
.	TRBV21-1	TRBJ1-1	.	15	CASSKRWYRNTEAFF	TGTGCCAGCAGCAAAAGATGGTACAGGAACACTGAAGCTTTCTTT
.	TRBV7-2	TRBJ2-3	.	15	CASSLVDSITDTQYF	TGTGCCAGCAGCTTAGTGGACAGCATCACAGATACGCAGTATTTT
.	TRBV6-5	TRBJ1-2	.	13	CASSPLTVYGYTF	TGTGCCAGCAGTCCCCTGACAGTCTATGGCTACACCTTC
TRBD2	TRBV10-1	TRBJ2-5	once	13	CASSVSGGETQYF	TGCGCCAGCAGTGTAAGCGGGGGGGAGACCCAGTACTTC
.	TRBV6-2/TRBV6-3	TRBJ1-2	.	12	CASSSQGYGYTF	TGTGCCAGCAGTTCCCAGGGCTATGGCTACACCTTC
.	TRBV7-9	TRBJ2-1	.	13	CASSLGPYNEQFF	TGTGCCAGCAGCTTAGGGCCGTACAATGAGCAGTTCTTC
.	TRBV14	TRBJ1-6	.	13	CASTGINNSPLHF	TGTGCCAGCACCGGGATCAATAATTCACCCCTCCACTTT
TRBD2	TRBV7-3	TRBJ2-3	.	15	CASSPRGGRIDTQYF	TGTGCCAGCAGCCCGCGGGGGGGCCGCATAGATACGCAGTATTTT
.	TRBV4-1	TRBJ1-2	.	15	CASSQVLGANYGYTF	TGCGCCAGCAGCCAAGTTCTGGGAGCTAACTATGGCTACACCTTC
TRBD2	TRBV5-1	TRBJ2-2	once	16	CASSSSGGTNTGELFF	TGCGCCAGCAGCTCTAGCGGGGGAACGAACACCGGGGAGCTGTTTTTT
TRBD2	TRBV4-2	TRBJ2-5	.	15	CASSQEGERGETQYF	TGTGCCAGCAGCCAAGAGGGGGAGCGGGGAGAGACCCAGTACTTC
TRBD1	TRBV3-1/TRBV3-2	TRBJ2-5	.	14	CASRRETGAETQYF	TGTGCCAGCAGGCGCGAGACAGGGGCAGAGACCCAGTACTTC
.	TRBV3-1/TRBV3-2	TRBJ1-1	.	13	CASSPDQYTEAFF	TGTGCCAGCAGCCCAGACCAATACACTGAAGCTTTCTTT
.	TRBV5-4	TRBJ1-1	.	14	CASSLLGGNTEAFF	TGTGCCAGCAGCTTGTTAGGGGGGAACACTGAAGCTTTCTTT
TRBD1	TRBV11-2	TRBJ2-2	few	15	CASGGTTGGTGELFF	TGTGCCAGCGGGGGGACCACAGGGGGAACCGGGGAGCTGTTTTTT
.	TRBV6-1	TRBJ1-1	few	14	CASSERGLNTEAFF	TGTGCCAGCAGTGAAAGGGGCCTTAACACTGAAGCTTTCTTT
.	TRBV27	TRBJ1-1	.	18	CASSLSKARGFLNTEAFF	TGTGCCAGCAGTTTAAGTAAGGCCAGGGGATTCCTGAACACTGAAGCTTTCTTT